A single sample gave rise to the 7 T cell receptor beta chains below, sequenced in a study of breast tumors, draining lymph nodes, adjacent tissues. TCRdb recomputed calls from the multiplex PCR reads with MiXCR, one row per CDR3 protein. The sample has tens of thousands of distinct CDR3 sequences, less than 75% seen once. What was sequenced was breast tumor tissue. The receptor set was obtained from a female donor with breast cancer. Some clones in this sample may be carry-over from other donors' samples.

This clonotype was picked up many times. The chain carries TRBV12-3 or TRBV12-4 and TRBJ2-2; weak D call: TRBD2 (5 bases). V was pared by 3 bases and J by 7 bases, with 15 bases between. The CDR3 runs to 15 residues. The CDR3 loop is CASSLSGAGGGELFF. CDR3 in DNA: TGTGCCAGCAGTTTGTCCGGTGCGGGCGGCGGGGAGCTGTTTTTT.

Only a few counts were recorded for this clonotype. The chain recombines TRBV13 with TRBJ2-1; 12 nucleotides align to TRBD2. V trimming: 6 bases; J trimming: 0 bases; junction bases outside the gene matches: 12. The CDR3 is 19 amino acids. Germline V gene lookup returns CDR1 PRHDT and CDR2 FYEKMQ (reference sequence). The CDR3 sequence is CASSLRLAGGQSSYNEQFF. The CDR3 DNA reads TGTGCCAGCAGTTTAAGGCTAGCGGGAGGGCAAAGCTCCTACAATGAGCAGTTCTTC.

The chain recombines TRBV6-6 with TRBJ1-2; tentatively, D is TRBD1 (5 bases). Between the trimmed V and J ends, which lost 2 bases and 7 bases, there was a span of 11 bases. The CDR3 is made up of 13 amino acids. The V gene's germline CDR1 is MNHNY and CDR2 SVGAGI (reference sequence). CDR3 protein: CASSYRGRGGYTF. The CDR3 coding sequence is TGTGCCAGCAGTTACAGGGGAAGAGGTGGCTACACCTTC.

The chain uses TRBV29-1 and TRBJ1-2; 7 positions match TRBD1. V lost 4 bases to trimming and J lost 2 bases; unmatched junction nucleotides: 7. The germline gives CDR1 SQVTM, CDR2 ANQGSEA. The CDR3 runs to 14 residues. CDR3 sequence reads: CSVVPTGNNYGYTF. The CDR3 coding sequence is TGCAGCGTTGTTCCGACAGGGAACAACTATGGCTACACCTTC. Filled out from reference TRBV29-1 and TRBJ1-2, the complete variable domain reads SAVISQKPSRDICQRGTSLTIQCQVDSQVTMMFWYRQQPGQSLTLIATANQGSEATYESGFVIDKFPISRPNLTFSTLTVSNMSPEDSSIYLCSVVPTGNNYGYTFGSGTRLTVV.

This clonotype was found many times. CDR3 sequence: CASSRTTGMGDGYTF. In DNA, the CDR3 is TGCGCCAGCAGCCGCACAACAGGGATGGGCGATGGCTACACCTTC. This chain connects TRBV5-1 to TRBJ1-2, with a possible D match to TRBD1 (6 bases). CDR3 length: 15 residues. CDR1 and CDR2 from the germline V gene are SGHRS and YFSETQ. V shed 4 bases and J shed 6 bases, with 19 bases lying between them.

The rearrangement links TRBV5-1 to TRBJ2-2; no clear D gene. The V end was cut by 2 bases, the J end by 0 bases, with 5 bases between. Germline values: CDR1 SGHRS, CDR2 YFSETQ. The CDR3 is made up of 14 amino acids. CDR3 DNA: TGCGCCAGCAGCTTTTCGACGAACACCGGGGAGCTGTTTTTT. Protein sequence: CASSFSTNTGELFF.

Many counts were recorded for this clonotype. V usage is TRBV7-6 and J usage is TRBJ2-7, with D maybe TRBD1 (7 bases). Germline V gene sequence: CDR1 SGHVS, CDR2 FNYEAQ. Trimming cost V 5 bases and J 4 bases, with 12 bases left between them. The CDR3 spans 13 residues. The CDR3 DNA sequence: TGTGCCAGCAGCGCGGGGACAGAATACGAGCAGTACTTC. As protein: CASSAGTEYEQYF.